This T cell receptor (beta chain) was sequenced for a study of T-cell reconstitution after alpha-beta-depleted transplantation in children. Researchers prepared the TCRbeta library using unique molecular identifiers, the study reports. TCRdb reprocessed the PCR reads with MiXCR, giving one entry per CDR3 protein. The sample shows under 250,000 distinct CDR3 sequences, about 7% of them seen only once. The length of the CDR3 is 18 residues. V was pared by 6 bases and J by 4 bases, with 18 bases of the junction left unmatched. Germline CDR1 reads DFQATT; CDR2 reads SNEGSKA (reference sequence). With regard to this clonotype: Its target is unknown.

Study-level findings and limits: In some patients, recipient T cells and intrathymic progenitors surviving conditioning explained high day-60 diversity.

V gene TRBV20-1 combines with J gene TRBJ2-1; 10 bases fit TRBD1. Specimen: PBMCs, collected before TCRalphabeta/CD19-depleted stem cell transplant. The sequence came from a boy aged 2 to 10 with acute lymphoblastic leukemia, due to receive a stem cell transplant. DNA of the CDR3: TGCAGTGCGATAAGGGAGACAGGGGGCATTGGACCATACAATGAGCAGTTCTTC. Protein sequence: CSAIRETGGIGPYNEQFF.